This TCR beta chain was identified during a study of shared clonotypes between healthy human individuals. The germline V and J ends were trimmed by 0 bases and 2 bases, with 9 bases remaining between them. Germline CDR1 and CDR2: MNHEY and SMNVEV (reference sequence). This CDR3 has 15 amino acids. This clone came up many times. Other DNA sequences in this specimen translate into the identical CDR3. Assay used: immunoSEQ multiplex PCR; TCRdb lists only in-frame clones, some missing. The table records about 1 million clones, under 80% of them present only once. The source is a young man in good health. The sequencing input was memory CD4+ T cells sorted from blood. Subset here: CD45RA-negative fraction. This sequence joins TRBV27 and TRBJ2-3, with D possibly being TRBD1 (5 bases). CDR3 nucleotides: TGTGCCAGCAGTTTATCCACAGGACACACAGATACGCAGTATTTT. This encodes CASSLSTGHTDTQYF.